The source of this T cell receptor (beta chain) is a study of early T cells in non-severe SARS-CoV-2 infection. Study in general: Chains were not paired, and sequencing was done on bulk RNA from unsorted whole blood.

The CDR3 extends over 15 amino acids. The V gene's germline CDR1 is WNHNN and CDR2 SYGVQD (reference sequence). V dropped 5 bases and J dropped 3 bases, with 16 bases sitting between them. Study-wide findings and caveats: There was a bias toward anti-spike CD8 responses in VDJdb matching, which missed private and CD4 specificities.

This clonotype was observed many times. Its antigen remains unidentified. In the library, individual cDNA molecules carried attached unique molecular identifiers. Each CDR3 protein is one row after TCRdb ran MiXCR on the 5' RACE reads. The sample shows about 42,000 distinct CDR3 sequences, over 6% of them seen only once. Sequences were obtained from whole blood. The source of this sequence is an adult who was a healthcare worker with PCR-confirmed SARS-CoV-2 infection or an uninfected control (not recorded which). The J gene is TRBJ1-1, the V gene TRBV10-1; no reliable D call. CDR3 loop: CASSPFLGTDTEAFF. In DNA, the CDR3 is TGCGCCAGCAGTCCATTCTTGGGAACGGACACTGAAGCTTTCTTT.